These 22 T cell receptor beta chains originate from one sample sequenced in a study of shared clonotypes between healthy human individuals. Clones were sequenced by immunoSEQ multiplex PCR, and TCRdb holds only the in-frame ones, with some missing. The table has 1.5 million to 2.5 million clones, roughly 95% seen once. Cells designated naive CD8 were CD45RO-negative and were positively selected for CCR7, with terminally differentiated effector memory CD45RA+ cells excluded. The source material was naive CD8+ T cells sorted from blood. Receptors originate from a man aged 18-30 years in good health.

This sequence joins TRBV7-9 and TRBJ2-7; D is perhaps TRBD1 (5 bases). The CDR3 extends over 15 amino acids. Trimming took off 2 bases at V and 2 bases at J, with 13 bases between the two ends. Germline CDR1 and CDR2: SEHNR and FQNEAQ (reference sequence). The CDR3 region is CASSLPDSTPYEQYF. CDR3 nucleotide sequence: TGTGCCAGCAGCTTACCCGACAGTACGCCCTACGAGCAGTACTTC.

The J gene is TRBJ2-5, the V gene TRBV9; TRBD2 aligns across 11 bases. Unmatched junction bases numbered 2, after V lost 0 bases and J lost 1 base. Per germline, CDR1 SGDLS and CDR2 YYNGEE. The CDR3 totals 16 residues. The CDR3 sequence: CASSVGTSGFQETQYF. The CDR3 DNA reads as TGTGCCAGCAGCGTAGGGACTAGCGGGTTCCAAGAGACCCAGTACTTC.

This chain joins TRBV4-3 and TRBJ1-2; 8 nucleotides match TRBD1. The CDR3 is made up of 14 amino acids. V gave up 4 bases and J gave up 3 bases; unmatched junction bases: 4. The germline V gene has CDR1 LGHNA and CDR2 YSLEER. CDR3 nucleotide sequence: TGCGCCAGCAGCCTTTACAGGGGGGACTATGGCTACACCTTC. It encodes CASSLYRGDYGYTF.

This clone came up once. The J gene is TRBJ1-5, the V gene TRBV6-5, with 7 bases matching TRBD1. With V trimmed by 8 bases and J by 2 bases, 3 bases remained unmatched. Germline V lookup: CDR1 MNHEY, CDR2 SVGAGI. The CDR3 spans 13 residues. The CDR3 here is CASQGGGNQPQHF. CDR3 DNA sequence: TGTGCCAGCCAGGGGGGAGGCAATCAGCCCCAGCATTTT.

This clone was detected only once. The chain links TRBV6-5 to TRBJ2-1; 9 nucleotides line up with TRBD2. This CDR3 comprises 15 residues. With V trimmed by 2 bases and J by 6 bases, 5 bases remained unmatched. Germline assignment: CDR1 MNHEY and CDR2 SVGAGI. The CDR3 loop reads CASSYVAGVGNEQFF. DNA for the CDR3: TGTGCCAGCAGTTACGTAGCGGGAGTAGGCAATGAGCAGTTCTTC.

The chain employs TRBV27 and TRBJ2-7; D is perhaps TRBD1 (5 bases). V gave up 2 bases and J gave up 9 bases, with 11 bases separating them. This CDR3 region has 12 residues. The germline V gene has CDR1 MNHEY and CDR2 SMNVEV (reference sequence). CDR3 nucleotides: TGTGCCAGCAGTTTAAATGGGGCCGGGCAGTACTTC. It encodes CASSLNGAGQYF.

V is TRBV27 and J is TRBJ1-1; 7 positions match TRBD1. Trimming removed 6 bases from V and 6 bases from J; junction bases left unmatched: 10. CDR1 MNHEY and CDR2 SMNVEV come from the germline V gene (reference sequence). This CDR3 is 14 amino acids long. For the CDR3, the DNA is TGTGCCAGCAGGGCCCCCGGACAGGCCCCTGAAGCTTTCTTT. Its protein product is CASRAPGQAPEAFF.

The chain couples TRBV9 to TRBJ2-1; TRBD2 aligns across 9 bases. The CDR3 has 17 residues. J gave up 3 bases and V 4 bases, and 11 bases lay outside the gene matches. CDR1 and CDR2 from the germline V gene are SGDLS and YYNGEE. CDR3 protein: CASSSRQRGVDYNEQFF. CDR3 coding DNA: TGTGCCAGCAGCTCCCGGCAGCGGGGGGTAGACTACAATGAGCAGTTCTTC. Based on the CDR3 plus reference TRBV9 and TRBJ2-1, the full variable domain is DSGVTQTPKHLITATGQRVTLRCSPRSGDLSVYWYQQSLDQGLQFLIQYYNGEERAKGNILERFSAQQFPDLHSELNLSSLELGDSALYFCASSSRQRGVDYNEQFFGPGTRLTVL.

The V and J genes are TRBV10-3 and TRBJ1-1, with D perhaps TRBD1 (6 bases). The CDR3 is 14 residues long. The germline V gene encodes CDR1 ENHRY and CDR2 SYGVKD. Trimming removed 4 bases at V and 6 bases at J, with 15 bases between. Written as DNA, the CDR3 is TGTGCCATCAGTGTTTCAGGGGCGTCCGCTGAAGCTTTCTTT. Translated: CAISVSGASAEAFF.

This chain connects TRBV4-1 to TRBJ2-7; D perhaps matches TRBD2 (5 bases). Trimming took off 3 bases at V and 6 bases at J, with 12 bases between the two ends. This CDR3 contains 13 residues. Germline V gene sequence: CDR1 MGHRA, CDR2 YSYEKL. CDR3: CASSQEEGFEQYF. CDR3 sequence (DNA): TGCGCCAGCAGCCAGGAGGAAGGATTCGAGCAGTACTTC.

This chain uses TRBV5-6 with TRBJ2-7, with TRBD2 matching over 7 bases. The CDR3 has 15 residues. Germline V gene data show CDR1 as SGHDT and CDR2 as YYEEEE. Trimming cost V 5 bases and J 3 bases; bases outside gene matches: 11. The chain's CDR3 is CASSRSRGTIYEQYF. As DNA, the CDR3 is TGTGCCAGCAGTAGATCGCGGGGGACTATCTACGAGCAGTACTTC. The full variable domain, with the rest looked up from reference TRBV5-6 and TRBJ2-7, is DAGVTQSPTHLIKTRGQQVTLRCSPKSGHDTVSWYQQALGQGPQFIFQYYEEEERQRGNFPDRFSGHQFPNYSSELNVNALLLGDSALYLCASSRSRGTIYEQYFGPGTRLTVT.

The CDR3 region is CASPSVGTFRPGDTQYF. CDR3 DNA: TGTGCCAGCCCCTCAGTCGGCACATTTCGACCGGGAGATACGCAGTATTTT. The chain combines TRBV7-9 with TRBJ2-3, with D uncertain. V gave up 8 bases and J gave up 5 bases, with 26 bases separating them. CDR3 length equals 17 residues. The germline V gene has CDR1 SEHNR and CDR2 FQNEAQ (reference sequence).

This chain joins TRBV2 and TRBJ2-1, with 7 positions matching TRBD1. Trimming removed 8 bases from V and 5 bases from J; junction bases left unmatched: 9. The CDR3 runs to 14 residues. Germline V gives CDR1 SNHLY, CDR2 FYNNEI. CDR3 sequence reads: CASSDREKDNEQFF. CDR3 nucleotides: TGTGCCAGCTCCGACAGGGAAAAGGACAATGAGCAGTTCTTC.

This clone was seen just once. The rearrangement uses TRBV7-8 and TRBJ2-2, with unresolved D. This CDR3 comprises 12 residues. Germline loops: CDR1 SGHVS, CDR2 FQNEAQ. V gave up 10 bases and J gave up 3 bases, with 9 bases separating them. The CDR3 loop is CAIPRYTGELFF. The CDR3 nucleotides are TGTGCCATCCCGAGATACACCGGGGAGCTGTTTTTT.

The J gene is TRBJ2-4, the V gene TRBV5-4; 8 positions agree with TRBD2. The germline V gene encodes CDR1 SGHNT and CDR2 YYREEE (reference sequence). Germline trimming cut 5 bases from V and 7 bases from J; bases unmatched to any gene: 5. This CDR3 contains 13 residues. The CDR3 is CASSFGGANIQYF. The CDR3, as DNA: TGTGCCAGCAGTTTCGGGGGGGCCAACATTCAGTACTTC.

The V call is TRBV29-1, the J call TRBJ2-7, with D perhaps matching TRBD1 (5 bases). CDR1 SQVTM and CDR2 ANQGSEA come from the germline V gene. The CDR3 runs 12 residues. V lost 3 bases and J lost 1, with 7 bases in between. CDR3 sequence (DNA): TGCAGCGTTGAGACAGAATCCTACGAGCAGTACTTC. Translated: CSVETESYEQYF.

The gene calls are TRBV27 and TRBJ2-1; weak D call: TRBD2 (5 bases). The germline V and J ends were trimmed by 7 bases and 6 bases, with 13 bases remaining between them. The CDR3 spans 13 residues. Germline CDR1 reads MNHEY; CDR2 reads SMNVEV (reference sequence). CDR3 region: CASKREGGNEQFF. CDR3 in DNA: TGTGCCAGCAAACGTGAGGGTGGCAATGAGCAGTTCTTC.

The chain uses TRBV5-5 and TRBJ2-7; 7 positions agree with TRBD2. From germline, CDR1 is SGHKS and CDR2 YYEKEE (reference sequence). The CDR3 has 15 amino acids. Unmatched junction bases numbered 7, after V lost 3 bases and J lost 1 base. The CDR3 loop reads CASSSASGSSYEQYF. The CDR3 DNA reads TGTGCCAGCAGCTCAGCTAGCGGAAGTTCCTACGAGCAGTACTTC.

This clone has only one observation. The rearrangement links TRBV6-5 to TRBJ2-3; D is perhaps TRBD2 (6 bases). V dropped 0 bases and J dropped 0 bases, with 10 bases sitting between them. CDR1 is MNHEY and CDR2 is SVGAGI in the germline V gene. CDR3 size: 16 residues. The CDR3 sequence: CASSYSASASTDTQYF. DNA of the CDR3: TGTGCCAGCAGTTACTCTGCTAGCGCGAGCACAGATACGCAGTATTTT.

The chain uses TRBV5-6 and TRBJ2-1, with D perhaps matching TRBD2 (5 bases). This CDR3 contains 15 residues. The V gene lost 2 bases and the J gene lost 4 bases, with 13 bases spanning the gap. Per the germline V gene, CDR1 is SGHDT and CDR2 is YYEEEE. The DNA for the CDR3 is TGTGCCAGCAGCTTTGGCCCGGGCGGGTACAATGAGCAGTTCTTC. Translated, it gives CASSFGPGGYNEQFF.

The chain uses TRBV29-1 and TRBJ1-2; 7 bases are a match to TRBD1. V lost 7 bases to trimming and J lost 5 bases; unmatched junction nucleotides: 7. This CDR3 has 12 amino acids. The germline CDR1 and CDR2 sequences are SQVTM and ANQGSEA. CDR3 in DNA: TGCAGCGCCCCGCAGGGGGGATATGGCTACACCTTC. This sequence encodes CSAPQGGYGYTF.

The chain links TRBV28 to TRBJ2-7, with D perhaps assigned TRBD1 or TRBD2 (5 bases each). The V gene lost 8 bases and the J gene lost 2 bases, with 19 bases spanning the gap. Looked up from germline, CDR1 is MDHEN and CDR2 is SYDVKM. This CDR3 comprises 15 residues. The CDR3 nucleotides read TGTGCCAGCTCCCGGGACGTCCTATCCCCCTACGAGCAGTACTTC. Translating it yields CASSRDVLSPYEQYF.